The rows below give T cell receptor beta chains drawn from one sample of a study of immune evolution from preneoplasia to lung adenocarcinoma. The protocol was immunoSEQ multiplex PCR, while the TCRdb copy is restricted to in-frame clones and leaves out a portion. The table records over 11,000 clones, about 80% of them present only once. Specimen: FFPE minimally invasive lung adenocarcinoma tissue. The origin of the receptors is a person between 65 and 80 years old with lung adenocarcinoma. Both conserved end residues are part of each CDR3. A D gene is named only where the DNA matches it firmly. Only part of the rows carry a size: once, few, many, or a class if the clone is expanded.

J: TRBJ2-1
V: TRBV11-2
size: NA
D: TRBD1
CDR3: CASSSNRGRDNEQFF
DNA: TGTGCCAGCAGCTCCAACAGGGGGCGCGACAATGAGCAGTTCTTC

J: TRBJ2-7
V: TRBV6-5
size: NA
D: TRBD2
CDR3: CASEGLANEQYF
DNA: TGTGCCAGCGAGGGACTAGCGAACGAGCAGTACTTC

J: TRBJ1-5
V: TRBV2
size: NA
D: TRBD1
CDR3: CASRPGQGVQPQHF
DNA: TGTGCCAGCAGACCTGGACAGGGAGTCCAGCCCCAGCATTTT

J: TRBJ2-7
V: TRBV5-4
size: NA
D: TRBD2
CDR3: CASSATSGGYEQYF
DNA: TGTGCCAGCAGCGCGACTAGCGGGGGCTACGAGCAGTACTTC

J: TRBJ1-5
V: TRBV28
size: NA
D: NA
CDR3: CASRKLQGSNQPQHF
DNA: TGTGCCAGCAGAAAGCTACAGGGAAGCAATCAGCCCCAGCATTTT

J: TRBJ2-2
V: TRBV11-2
size: NA
D: NA
CDR3: CASSLVGTTTGELFF
DNA: TGTGCCAGCAGCTTAGTGGGGACCACAACCGGGGAGCTGTTTTTT

J: TRBJ2-7
V: TRBV15
size: NA
D: NA
CDR3: CATTSGVLGSYEQYF
DNA: TGTGCCACCACCTCCGGGGTATTGGGCTCCTACGAGCAGTACTTC

J: TRBJ1-6
V: TRBV19
size: NA
D: TRBD1
CDR3: CAARQGNLDSPLHF
DNA: TGTGCCGCCCGACAGGGGAATTTGGATTCACCCCTCCACTTT

J: TRBJ2-3
V: TRBV29-1
size: few
D: TRBD2
CDR3: CSVDSRASGNTDTQYF
DNA: TGCAGCGTTGACTCCCGTGCTAGCGGCAACACAGATACGCAGTATTTT

J: TRBJ2-7
V: TRBV4-1
size: NA
D: TRBD2
CDR3: CASSQGLGGSTYEQYF
DNA: TGCGCCAGCAGCCAAGGCTTGGGCGGGAGTACCTACGAGCAGTACTTC

J: TRBJ1-5
V: TRBV18
size: NA
D: TRBD1
CDR3: CASSLSTGGPQHF
DNA: TGTGCCAGCTCACTTTCAACAGGGGGGCCCCAGCATTTT

J: TRBJ2-7
V: TRBV27
size: NA
D: TRBD2
CDR3: CATSRSGGAFYEQYF
DNA: TGTGCCACCTCCAGGAGCGGGGGGGCGTTCTACGAGCAGTACTTC

J: TRBJ1-4
V: TRBV6-6
size: NA
D: NA
CDR3: CASSPEGRANEKLFF
DNA: TGTGCCAGCAGCCCCGAGGGGCGGGCTAATGAAAAACTGTTTTTT

J: TRBJ2-7
V: TRBV2
size: NA
D: NA
CDR3: CASQSFRQSYEQYF
DNA: TGTGCCAGCCAAAGTTTTAGACAGTCCTACGAGCAGTACTTC

J: TRBJ2-1
V: TRBV7-8
size: few
D: NA
CDR3: CASSLGSVSEQFF
DNA: TGTGCCAGCAGCTTAGGGTCAGTCAGTGAGCAGTTCTTC

J: TRBJ1-1
V: TRBV5-4
size: few
D: NA
CDR3: CASSYQGSTEAFF
DNA: TGTGCCAGCAGTTACCAGGGTAGCACTGAAGCTTTCTTT

J: TRBJ2-5
V: TRBV7-7
size: NA
D: NA
CDR3: CASSPNLGGETQYF
DNA: TGTGCTAGCAGCCCAAATCTGGGGGGAGAGACCCAGTACTTC

J: TRBJ1-1
V: TRBV7-9
size: NA
D: NA
CDR3: CASRRADAEAFF
DNA: TGTGCCAGCCGAAGGGCGGACGCTGAAGCTTTCTTT

J: TRBJ1-3
V: TRBV7-9
size: NA
D: NA
CDR3: CASSETSSGNTIYF
DNA: TGTGCCAGCAGCGAGACGAGCTCTGGAAACACCATATATTTT

J: TRBJ1-1
V: TRBV11-3
size: NA
D: NA
CDR3: CASSSDTLEAFF
DNA: TGTGCCAGCAGCTCCGACACCCTTGAAGCTTTCTTT

J: TRBJ1-6
V: TRBV7-4
size: NA
D: NA
CDR3: CASSLAGGYNSPLHF
DNA: TGTGCCAGCAGCTTAGCGGGGGGGTACAATTCACCCCTCCACTTT

J: TRBJ2-3
V: TRBV7-3
size: NA
D: NA
CDR3: CASSLTGGPTDTQYF
DNA: TGTGCCAGCAGCTTAACGGGGGGGCCAACAGATACGCAGTATTTT

J: TRBJ1-2
V: TRBV6-5
size: few
D: TRBD1
CDR3: CASHGTGASYGYTF
DNA: TGTGCCAGCCACGGGACAGGGGCTTCCTATGGCTACACCTTC

J: TRBJ1-2
V: TRBV30
size: NA
D: TRBD1
CDR3: CAWTELQGSRYGYTF
DNA: TGTGCCTGGACGGAGCTACAGGGGTCGAGGTATGGCTACACCTTC

J: TRBJ2-2
V: TRBV7-9
size: NA
D: NA
CDR3: CASSSGLYTGELFF
DNA: TGTGCCAGCAGCTCGGGACTCTACACCGGGGAGCTGTTTTTT

J: TRBJ2-5
V: TRBV15
size: NA
D: NA
CDR3: CATSSSRVETQYF
DNA: TGTGCCACCAGCAGTAGCAGGGTTGAGACCCAGTACTTC

J: TRBJ2-5
V: TRBV5-1
size: NA
D: NA
CDR3: CASSEDQETQYF
DNA: TGCGCCAGCAGTGAGGACCAAGAGACCCAGTACTTC

J: TRBJ1-3
V: TRBV27
size: NA
D: NA
CDR3: CASSLVWDEPFGNTIYF
DNA: TGTGCCAGCAGTTTAGTGTGGGATGAGCCTTTCGGAAACACCATATATTTT

J: TRBJ1-1
V: TRBV19
size: NA
D: NA
CDR3: CASSIRGDTEAFF
DNA: TGTGCCAGTAGTATAAGGGGGGACACTGAAGCTTTCTTT

J: TRBJ1-1
V: TRBV14
size: NA
D: NA
CDR3: CASSQDRFVGEAFF
DNA: TGTGCCAGCAGCCAAGATCGTTTTGTAGGTGAAGCTTTCTTT

J: TRBJ1-1
V: TRBV7-2
size: NA
D: NA
CDR3: CASSEGAGRTEAFF
DNA: TGTGCCAGCAGCGAAGGGGCAGGGAGGACTGAAGCTTTCTTT

J: TRBJ2-1
V: TRBV7-2
size: NA
D: NA
CDR3: CASSLHFETAYNEQFF
DNA: TGTGCCAGCAGCTTACATTTCGAGACAGCATACAATGAGCAGTTCTTC

J: TRBJ2-1
V: TRBV28
size: NA
D: TRBD2
CDR3: CASSSLRTSLRQFF
DNA: TGTGCCAGCAGTTCACTCCGGACTAGTCTCCGACAGTTCTTC

J: TRBJ1-3
V: TRBV28
size: NA
D: NA
CDR3: CASRRSGGTSGNTIYF
DNA: TGTGCGAGTCGTAGATCCGGGGGAACCTCTGGAAACACCATATATTTT

J: TRBJ2-7
V: TRBV2
size: NA
D: NA
CDR3: CATEEPGQPYEQYF
DNA: TGTGCCACCGAAGAACCGGGACAACCCTACGAGCAGTACTTC

J: TRBJ2-7
V: TRBV4-1
size: few
D: NA
CDR3: CASSQVLGDRNEQYF
DNA: TGCGCCAGCAGCCAAGTTTTGGGGGATCGTAACGAGCAGTACTTC

J: TRBJ2-7
V: TRBV7-2
size: NA
D: NA
CDR3: CASSLARDAYYEQYF
DNA: TGTGCCAGCAGCTTAGCACGGGACGCCTACTACGAGCAGTACTTC

J: TRBJ1-1
V: TRBV19
size: NA
D: NA
CDR3: CASKGTDSSAFF
DNA: TGTGCCAGTAAGGGGACCGATTCGAGCGCTTTCTTT

J: TRBJ2-5
V: TRBV19
size: NA
D: NA
CDR3: CASSILGGGTQYF
DNA: TGTGCCAGTAGTATACTCGGTGGGGGGACCCAGTACTTC

J: TRBJ1-5
V: TRBV5-6
size: NA
D: NA
CDR3: CASSLLGGPSNQPQHF
DNA: TGTGCCAGCAGCTTGTTAGGAGGTCCTAGCAATCAGCCCCAGCATTTT

J: TRBJ2-5
V: TRBV27
size: NA
D: TRBD2
CDR3: CASKKDFGLGVRETQYF
DNA: TGTGCCAGCAAGAAGGACTTTGGACTAGGCGTGAGGGAGACCCAGTACTTC

J: TRBJ2-5
V: TRBV19
size: NA
D: NA
CDR3: CASSPSPTPGETQYF
DNA: TGTGCCAGTAGTCCTAGCCCCACCCCCGGAGAGACCCAGTACTTC

J: TRBJ1-1
V: TRBV5-1
size: NA
D: NA
CDR3: CASSLEPNTEAFF
DNA: TGCGCCAGCAGCTTGGAACCGAACACTGAAGCTTTCTTT

J: TRBJ2-2
V: TRBV7-6
size: NA
D: TRBD1
CDR3: CASSTGQGGTGEMFF
DNA: TGTGCCAGCAGCACGGGACAGGGGGGCACCGGGGAGATGTTTTTT

J: TRBJ1-4
V: TRBV28
size: NA
D: NA
CDR3: CASSFLSGKLFF
DNA: TGTGCCAGCAGTTTCCTTTCGGGAAAACTGTTTTTT

J: TRBJ2-7
V: TRBV6-5
size: NA
D: TRBD1
CDR3: CASSYTRNDRGHEQYF
DNA: TGTGCCAGCAGTTACACACGAAACGACAGGGGCCACGAGCAGTACTTC

J: TRBJ2-1
V: TRBV11-3
size: NA
D: TRBD2
CDR3: CASSLQLAGGSYNEQFF
DNA: TGTGCCAGCAGCTTACAACTAGCGGGAGGGTCCTACAATGAGCAGTTCTTC

J: TRBJ2-7
V: TRBV28
size: NA
D: TRBD1
CDR3: CASRERGQGFDEQYF
DNA: TGTGCCAGCCGGGAGAGGGGACAGGGGTTCGACGAGCAGTACTTC

J: TRBJ2-3
V: TRBV28
size: NA
D: TRBD2
CDR3: CASAAGGRDTQYF
DNA: TGTGCCAGCGCCGCGGGGGGGCGAGATACGCAGTATTTT

J: TRBJ1-3
V: TRBV4-1
size: NA
D: NA
CDR3: CASSRGRSISGNTIYF
DNA: TGCGCCAGCAGCCGCGGACGTAGTATCTCTGGAAACACCATATATTTT

J: TRBJ1-2
V: TRBV5-1
size: NA
D: TRBD1
CDR3: CASSPGTGWYGYTF
DNA: TGCGCCAGCAGCCCCGGGACAGGGTGGTATGGCTACACCTTC

J: TRBJ1-1
V: TRBV29-1
size: once
D: NA
CDR3: CSVGPGTEAFF
DNA: TGCAGCGTAGGTCCGGGGACTGAAGCTTTCTTT

J: TRBJ2-7
V: TRBV4-2
size: NA
D: NA
CDR3: CASSQVRATYEQYF
DNA: TGTGCCAGCAGCCAAGTTAGGGCAACCTACGAGCAGTACTTC

J: TRBJ2-3
V: TRBV29-1
size: NA
D: NA
CDR3: CSVVGTADTQYF
DNA: TGCAGCGTTGTGGGTACCGCAGATACGCAGTATTTT

J: TRBJ1-4
V: TRBV5-6
size: NA
D: TRBD1
CDR3: CASSSGTGLNEKLFF
DNA: TGTGCCAGCAGCTCGGGGACAGGGCTAAATGAAAAACTGTTTTTT

J: TRBJ1-5
V: TRBV6-1
size: few
D: NA
CDR3: CASSEPSTVYSNQPQHF
DNA: TGTGCCAGCAGTGAACCGTCGACAGTTTATAGCAATCAGCCCCAGCATTTT

J: TRBJ2-3
V: TRBV30
size: few
D: NA
CDR3: CAWSVVGPPDTQYF
DNA: TGTGCCTGGAGTGTAGTAGGCCCGCCAGATACGCAGTATTTT

J: TRBJ2-7
V: TRBV6-1
size: NA
D: NA
CDR3: CASSPRQVQSGEQYF
DNA: TGTGCCAGCAGTCCTCGACAGGTTCAGTCGGGAGAGCAGTACTTC

J: TRBJ2-1
V: TRBV2
size: NA
D: NA
CDR3: CASSRIPTYNEQFF
DNA: TGTGCCAGCAGTCGTATACCCACATACAATGAGCAGTTCTTC